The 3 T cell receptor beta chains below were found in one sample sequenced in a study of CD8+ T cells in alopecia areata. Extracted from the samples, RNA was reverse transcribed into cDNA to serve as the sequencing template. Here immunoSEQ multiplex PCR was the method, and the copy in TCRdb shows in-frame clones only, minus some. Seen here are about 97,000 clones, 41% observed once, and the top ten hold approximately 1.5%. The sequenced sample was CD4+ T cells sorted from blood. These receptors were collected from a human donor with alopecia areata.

CDR3 loop: CASSLDWGGSLYGYTF. The CDR3 bases are TGTGCCAGCAGCTTAGATTGGGGTGGATCTCTATATGGCTACACCTTC. The chain carries TRBV7-2 and TRBJ1-2; D not resolved. The CDR3 contains 16 residues. Per the germline V gene, CDR1 is SGHTA and CDR2 is FQGNSA. V lost 1 base and J 5 bases, leaving 17 bases between the germline ends. Looking up the rest from reference TRBV7-2 and TRBJ1-2 gives the full variable domain: GAGVSQSPSNKVTEKGKDVELRCDPISGHTALYWYRQSLGQGLEFLIYFQGNSAPDKSGLPSDRFSAERTGGSVSTLTIQRTQQEDSAVYLCASSLDWGGSLYGYTFGSGTRLTVV.

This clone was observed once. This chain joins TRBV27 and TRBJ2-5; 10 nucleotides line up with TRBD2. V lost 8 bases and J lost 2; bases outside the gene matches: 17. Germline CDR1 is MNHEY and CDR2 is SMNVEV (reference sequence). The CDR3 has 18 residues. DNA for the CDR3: TGTGCCAGCCCCCAGCAGGAGCCTAGCGGGGGACTACAAGAGACCCAGTACTTC. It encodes CASPQQEPSGGLQETQYF.

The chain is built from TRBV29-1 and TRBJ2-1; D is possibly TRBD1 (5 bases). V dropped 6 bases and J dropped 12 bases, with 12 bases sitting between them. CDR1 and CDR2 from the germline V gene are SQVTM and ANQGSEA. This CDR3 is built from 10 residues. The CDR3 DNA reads TGCAGCGTCGTTACAGGAACGCAGTTCTTC. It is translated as CSVVTGTQFF.